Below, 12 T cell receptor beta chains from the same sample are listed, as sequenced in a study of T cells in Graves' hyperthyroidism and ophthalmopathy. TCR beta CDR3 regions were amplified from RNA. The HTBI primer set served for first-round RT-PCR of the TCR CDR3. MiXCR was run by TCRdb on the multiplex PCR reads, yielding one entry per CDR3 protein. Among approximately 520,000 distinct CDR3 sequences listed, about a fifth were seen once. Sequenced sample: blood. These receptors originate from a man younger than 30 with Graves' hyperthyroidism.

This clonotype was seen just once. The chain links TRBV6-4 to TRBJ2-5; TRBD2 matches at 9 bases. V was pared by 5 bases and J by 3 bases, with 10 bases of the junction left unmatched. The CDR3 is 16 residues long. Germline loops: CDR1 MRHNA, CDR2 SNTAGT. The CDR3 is CASSFWREGKEETQYF. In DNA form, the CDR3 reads TGTGCCAGCAGTTTTTGGCGGGAGGGGAAGGAAGAGACCCAGTACTTC.

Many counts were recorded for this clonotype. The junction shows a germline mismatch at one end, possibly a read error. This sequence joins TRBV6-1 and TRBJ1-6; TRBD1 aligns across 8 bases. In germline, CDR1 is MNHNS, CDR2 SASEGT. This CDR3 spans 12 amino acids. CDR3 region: CASRTGYSPLHF. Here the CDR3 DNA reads TGTGCCAGCCGGACAGGGTATTCCCCCCTCCACTTT.

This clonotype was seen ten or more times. As DNA, the CDR3 is TGTGCCAGCAGCGCGGACGGTACCTACGAGCAGTACTTC. Its protein is CASSADGTYEQYF. The chain employs TRBV13 and TRBJ2-7; D is undetermined. The CDR3 is made up of 13 amino acids. V gave up 5 bases and J gave up 2 bases, with 10 bases separating them. The germline V gene has CDR1 PRHDT and CDR2 FYEKMQ (reference sequence).

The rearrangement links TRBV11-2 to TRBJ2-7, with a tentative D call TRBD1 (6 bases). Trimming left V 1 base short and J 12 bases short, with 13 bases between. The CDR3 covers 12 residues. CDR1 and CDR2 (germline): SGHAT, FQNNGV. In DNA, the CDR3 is TGTGCCAGCAGCTTAGCCCAGGGGAACCCGTACTTC. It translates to CASSLAQGNPYF.

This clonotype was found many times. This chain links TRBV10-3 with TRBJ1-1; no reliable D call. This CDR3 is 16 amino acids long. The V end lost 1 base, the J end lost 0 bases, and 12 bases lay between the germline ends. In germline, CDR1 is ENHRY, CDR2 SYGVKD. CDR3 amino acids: CAISEYEVGLNTEAFF. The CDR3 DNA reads TGTGCCATCAGTGAGTACGAAGTTGGGCTGAACACTGAAGCTTTCTTT.

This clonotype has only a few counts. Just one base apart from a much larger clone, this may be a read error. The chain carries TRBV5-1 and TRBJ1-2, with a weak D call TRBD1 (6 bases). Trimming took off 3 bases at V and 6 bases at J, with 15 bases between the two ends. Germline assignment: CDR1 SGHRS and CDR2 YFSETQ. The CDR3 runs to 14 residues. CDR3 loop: CASSSRIGDNGYTF. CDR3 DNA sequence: TGCGCCAGCAGCTCCAGGATAGGGGACAATGGCTACACCTTC.

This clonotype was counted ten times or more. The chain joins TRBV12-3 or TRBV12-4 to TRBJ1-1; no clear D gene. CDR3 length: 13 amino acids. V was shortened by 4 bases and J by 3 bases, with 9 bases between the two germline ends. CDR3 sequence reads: CASSSRLDTEAFF. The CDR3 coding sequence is TGTGCCAGCAGTTCCCGGTTGGACACTGAAGCTTTCTTT.

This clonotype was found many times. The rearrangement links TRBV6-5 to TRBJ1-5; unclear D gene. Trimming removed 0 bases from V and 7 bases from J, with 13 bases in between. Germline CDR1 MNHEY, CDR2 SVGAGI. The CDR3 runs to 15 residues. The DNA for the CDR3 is TGTGCCAGCAGTTACTCGGCAGGTAGTCTGCAGCCCCAGCATTTT. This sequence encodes CASSYSAGSLQPQHF.

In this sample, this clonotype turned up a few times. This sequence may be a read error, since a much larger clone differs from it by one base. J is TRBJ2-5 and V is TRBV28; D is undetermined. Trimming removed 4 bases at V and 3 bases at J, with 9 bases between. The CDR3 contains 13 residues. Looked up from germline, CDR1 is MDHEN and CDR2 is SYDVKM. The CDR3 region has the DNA TGTGCCAGCAGTTCAAGGCTGGAAGAGACCCAGTACTTC. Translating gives CASSSRLEETQYF.

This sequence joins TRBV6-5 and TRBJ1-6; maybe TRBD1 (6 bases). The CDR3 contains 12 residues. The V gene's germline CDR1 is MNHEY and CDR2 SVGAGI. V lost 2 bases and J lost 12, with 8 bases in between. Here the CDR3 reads CASSYEGGPLHF. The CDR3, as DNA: TGTGCCAGCAGTTACGAGGGGGGACCCCTCCACTTT.

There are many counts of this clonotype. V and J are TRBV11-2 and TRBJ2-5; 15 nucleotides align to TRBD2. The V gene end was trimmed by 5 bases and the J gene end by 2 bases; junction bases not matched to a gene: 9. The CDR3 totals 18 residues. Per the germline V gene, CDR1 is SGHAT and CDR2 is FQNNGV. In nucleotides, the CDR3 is TGTGCCAGCAGCCTCTGGACTAGCGGGGGGGTCGCTCAAGAGACCCAGTACTTC. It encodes CASSLWTSGGVAQETQYF.

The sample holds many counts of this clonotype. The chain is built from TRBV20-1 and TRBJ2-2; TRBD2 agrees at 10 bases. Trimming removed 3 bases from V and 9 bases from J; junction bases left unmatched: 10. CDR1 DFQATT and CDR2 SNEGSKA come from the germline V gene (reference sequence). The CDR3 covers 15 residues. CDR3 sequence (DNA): TGCAGTGCTAGTGGCTTAGTAGCGGGGGGCCGGGAGCTGTTTTTT. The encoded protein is CSASGLVAGGRELFF.